A single sample gave rise to the 31 T cell receptor beta chains below, sequenced in a study of identical twins. TCRdb re-derived calls from the 5' RACE reads in MiXCR, one entry per CDR3 protein. This sample has about 300,000 distinct CDR3 sequences, with around 12% found just once. These data are also associated with another study on yellow fever vaccine responses in identical twins.

What was sequenced was CD8+ T cells sorted from blood. These receptors originate from a woman aged 18-35 years in good health.

The rearrangement joins TRBV13 to TRBJ2-3, with 9 bases identical to TRBD1. This CDR3 region has 17 residues. The germline CDR1 and CDR2 sequences are PRHDT and FYEKMQ (reference sequence). V gave up 8 bases and J gave up 3 bases; unmatched junction bases: 15. CDR3 sequence reads: CASETGTGLRGTDTQYF. The CDR3 bases are TGTGCCAGCGAAACCGGGACAGGGTTGCGGGGAACAGATACGCAGTATTTT.

This clonotype was picked up a small number of times. The chain recombines TRBV6-2 or TRBV6-3 with TRBJ2-1; D unresolved. V was clipped by 2 bases and J by 8 bases, with 13 bases between them. CDR1 is MNHEY and CDR2 is SVGEGT in the germline V gene. The CDR3 extends over 14 amino acids. Here the CDR3 DNA reads TGTGCCAGCAGTTACCTAAGACGCTCCGATGAGCAGTTCTTC. It specifies CASSYLRRSDEQFF.

The rearrangement joins TRBV19 to TRBJ1-6; TRBD1 aligns across 8 bases. V lost 5 bases and J lost 8; bases outside the gene matches: 5. CDR3 length: 14 residues. Germline CDR1 reads LNHDA; CDR2 reads SQIVND (reference sequence). For the CDR3, the DNA is TGTGCCAGTAGTGCAGGGGGCGAGTATTCACCCCTCCACTTT. Protein sequence: CASSAGGEYSPLHF. Full variable domain (outside the CDR3, taken from reference TRBV19 and TRBJ1-6): DGGITQSPKYLFRKEGQNVTLSCEQNLNHDAMYWYRQDPGQGLRLIYYSQIVNDFQKGDIAEGYSVSREKKESFPLTVTSAQKNPTAFYLCASSAGGEYSPLHFGNGTRLTVT.

The chain combines TRBV20-1 with TRBJ2-2, with D possibly matching TRBD1 (5 bases). The CDR3 length is 14 residues. From germline, CDR1 is DFQATT and CDR2 SNEGSKA (reference sequence). Trimming took off 0 bases at V and 1 base at J, with 6 bases between the two ends. The CDR3 loop reads CSARERGNTGELFF. The CDR3 DNA follows: TGCAGTGCTAGAGAAAGGGGGAACACCGGGGAGCTGTTTTTT.

This chain uses TRBV7-6 with TRBJ2-3; TRBD1 matches 8 bases. The J segment lost 0 bases and the V segment lost 5 bases, leaving 7 bases of the junction unmatched. The CDR3 extends over 16 amino acids. The V gene's germline CDR1 is SGHVS and CDR2 FNYEAQ. DNA of the CDR3: TGTGCCAGCAGCCCACAAACAGGGGGAAGCACAGATACGCAGTATTTT. Its protein product is CASSPQTGGSTDTQYF.

This clonotype has more than one count but fewer than ten. The V call is TRBV6-5, the J call TRBJ1-4, with 10 bases lining up with TRBD1. Per the germline V gene, CDR1 is MNHEY and CDR2 is SVGAGI. Losses at the gene ends were 1 base for V and 5 bases for J; bases not matched to a gene: 10. The CDR3 covers 18 residues. The CDR3 region has the DNA TGTGCCAGCAGTTACTTCGAACCCGGACAGGGGGAAAATGAAAAACTGTTTTTT. Encoded protein: CASSYFEPGQGENEKLFF.

This clonotype was observed a handful of times. The rearrangement joins TRBV4-2 to TRBJ2-2; D not certain. V lost 0 bases and J 4 bases, leaving 12 bases between the germline ends. CDR1 and CDR2 (germline): LGHNA, YNFKEQ. This CDR3 region has 16 residues. CDR3: CASSQEGLPGTGELFF. Here the CDR3 DNA reads TGTGCCAGCAGCCAAGAAGGTTTGCCGGGCACCGGGGAGCTGTTTTTT.

The rearrangement uses TRBV27 and TRBJ2-3, with D unresolved. The length of the CDR3 is 12 residues. Deletions cut 2 bases from V and 4 bases from J, with 4 bases between. Germline CDR1 is MNHEY and CDR2 is SMNVEV (reference sequence). The DNA of the CDR3 is TGTGCCAGCAGTTTAAACTCAGATACGCAGTATTTT. Amino acid sequence: CASSLNSDTQYF.

This chain joins TRBV11-2 and TRBJ2-3, with D maybe TRBD1 (6 bases). Germline V gene data show CDR1 as SGHAT and CDR2 as FQNNGV. The CDR3 runs 16 residues. Deletions cut 8 bases from V and 1 base from J, with 19 bases between. CDR3 coding DNA: TGTGCCAGCCGCCCACTTTATGGGGGCGGCACAGATACGCAGTATTTT. Translated, it gives CASRPLYGGGTDTQYF. The entire variable domain, with the rest obtained from reference TRBV11-2 and TRBJ2-3, is as follows: EAGVAQSPRYKIIEKRQSVAFWCNPISGHATLYWYQQILGQGPKLLIQFQNNGVVDDSQLPKDRFSAERLKGVDSTLKIQPAKLEDSAVYLCASRPLYGGGTDTQYFGPGTRLTVL.

This clonotype has just a few counts. The genes are TRBV20-1 and TRBJ1-1, with D hard to call. Per the germline V gene, CDR1 is DFQATT and CDR2 is SNEGSKA (reference sequence). V was cut by 0 bases and J by 0 bases, with 5 bases left in between. CDR3 length equals 13 residues. The CDR3 DNA follows: TGCAGTGCTAGAGAGACGGTGAACACTGAAGCTTTCTTT. Protein product: CSARETVNTEAFF.

V and J are TRBV27 and TRBJ2-1; D is unclear. V shed 5 bases and J shed 5 bases, with 10 bases lying between them. This CDR3 is 13 amino acids long. Germline assignment: CDR1 MNHEY and CDR2 SMNVEV (reference sequence). The CDR3 nucleotides read TGTGCCAGCAGTCCCGGACCCGACAATGAGCAGTTCTTC. Translated: CASSPGPDNEQFF.

This clonotype was seen ten or more times. The chain employs TRBV9 and TRBJ2-7; 9 nucleotides match TRBD1. The germline gives CDR1 SGDLS, CDR2 YYNGEE. This CDR3 contains 13 residues. V shed 3 bases and J 7 bases; nucleotides not matched to a gene: 5. The CDR3 nucleotides are TGTGCCAGCAGCGCGCCCGGGACAGGGGAGCAGTACTTC. Protein product: CASSAPGTGEQYF.

The gene calls are TRBV20-1 and TRBJ1-1, with 9 bases that match TRBD1. The V and J ends lost 4 bases and 1 base, in that order; junction bases with no gene match: 16. The CDR3 runs 18 residues. From germline, CDR1 is DFQATT and CDR2 SNEGSKA (reference sequence). Here the CDR3 DNA reads TGCAGTGCTAATCCCTACGGGACAGGGAAAAACCAGAACACTGAAGCTTTCTTT. Residues: CSANPYGTGKNQNTEAFF.

This clonotype was observed a few times. The chain carries TRBV4-1 and TRBJ2-5; TRBD2 might be the D (6 bases). With 8 bases removed from V and 5 bases from J, the gap between germline ends came to 21 bases. The CDR3 runs to 15 residues. Per the germline V gene, CDR1 is MGHRA and CDR2 is YSYEKL. CDR3 in amino acids: CASSGWDRSGETQYF. As DNA, the CDR3 is TGCGCCAGCTCCGGGTGGGACCGCAGCGGGGAGACCCAGTACTTC.

This clonotype was seen only a few times. The V call is TRBV27, the J call TRBJ2-6; no firm D call. V dropped 0 bases and J dropped 0 bases, with 9 bases sitting between them. The CDR3 has 17 residues. From germline, CDR1 is MNHEY and CDR2 SMNVEV (reference sequence). The CDR3 here is CASSLSIQISGANVLTF. CDR3 nucleotides: TGTGCCAGCAGTTTATCGATACAGATCTCTGGGGCCAACGTCCTGACTTTC.

This clonotype has more than one count but fewer than ten. The J gene is TRBJ2-5, the V gene TRBV2; tentative D call: TRBD2 (6 bases). The CDR3 length is 14 residues. V lost 4 bases to trimming and J lost 4 bases, with 13 bases between them. The germline V gene encodes CDR1 SNHLY and CDR2 FYNNEI. This CDR3 is CASSGTTWIETQYF. CDR3 nucleotides: TGTGCCAGCAGTGGGACTACCTGGATAGAGACCCAGTACTTC.

The chain joins TRBV7-6 to TRBJ2-3; 9 bases fit TRBD2. V dropped 1 base and J dropped 0; count of bases not matched to a gene: 5. Germline V gene lookup returns CDR1 SGHVS and CDR2 FNYEAQ. CDR3 length equals 17 residues. The CDR3 reads CASSLGASGVSTDTQYF. The CDR3 nucleotides are TGTGCCAGCAGCTTAGGGGCTAGCGGGGTCAGCACAGATACGCAGTATTTT.

The chain carries TRBV9 and TRBJ1-1; perhaps TRBD1 as D (5 bases). CDR1 and CDR2 from the germline V gene are SGDLS and YYNGEE. The CDR3 totals 13 residues. The ends were cut back, 3 bases at V and 4 bases at J, with 10 bases in the middle. CDR3 protein: CASSATGFTEAFF. Written as DNA, the CDR3 is TGTGCCAGCAGCGCCACAGGATTCACTGAAGCTTTCTTT.

The V gene is TRBV11-2, the J gene TRBJ1-6; TRBD1 aligns across 9 bases. Germline V gives CDR1 SGHAT, CDR2 FQNNGV. The V gene end was trimmed by 5 bases and the J gene end by 10 bases; junction bases not matched to a gene: 9. The CDR3 is 15 residues long. CDR3 sequence reads: CASSRWTGEGSPLHF. The CDR3 bases are TGTGCCAGCAGCCGATGGACAGGGGAAGGATCACCCCTCCACTTT. Together with reference TRBV11-2 and TRBJ1-6, the CDR3 gives the full variable domain: EAGVAQSPRYKIIEKRQSVAFWCNPISGHATLYWYQQILGQGPKLLIQFQNNGVVDDSQLPKDRFSAERLKGVDSTLKIQPAKLEDSAVYLCASSRWTGEGSPLHFGNGTRLTVT.

This clonotype was counted only a few times. The rearrangement links TRBV7-2 to TRBJ2-7; TRBD2 matches 8 bases. J gave up 4 bases and V 4 bases, and 9 bases lay outside the gene matches. The CDR3 loop spans 15 amino acids. CDR1 and CDR2 from the germline V gene are SGHTA and FQGNSA. CDR3 in DNA: TGTGCCAGCAGCTCGTCCGGGACTAGATTTTACGAGCAGTACGTC. This codes for CASSSSGTRFYEQYV.

In its sample, this clonotype was seen many times. J is TRBJ2-1 and V is TRBV9; TRBD2 matches at 8 bases. CDR1 and CDR2 from the germline V gene are SGDLS and YYNGEE. The CDR3 runs 15 residues. Trimming at V came to 6 bases and at J to 6 bases, leaving 11 bases not matched to a gene. CDR3 nucleotide sequence: TGTGCCAGCAACAAAGGCCCGGGAGGGGCCAATGAGCAGTTCTTC. It codes for CASNKGPGGANEQFF.

Many counts were recorded for this clonotype. The chain is built from TRBV5-1 and TRBJ2-7, with 7 bases aligning to TRBD2. The CDR3 totals 15 residues. The V segment lost 4 bases and the J segment 3 bases; nucleotides outside the gene matches: 10. The germline V gene encodes CDR1 SGHRS and CDR2 YFSETQ. CDR3 sequence reads: CASSPLADYFYEQYF. Written as DNA, the CDR3 is TGCGCCAGCAGCCCTCTAGCGGACTACTTCTACGAGCAGTACTTC.

This clonotype was seen many times. This sequence joins TRBV28 and TRBJ2-5; D is uncertain. CDR1 is MDHEN, CDR2 SYDVKM, per germline. The V gene lost 6 bases and the J gene lost 5 bases, with 10 bases spanning the gap. The CDR3 loop spans 12 amino acids. The CDR3 region has the DNA TGTGCCAGCAGAATCAACTACGAGACCCAGTACTTC. Protein sequence: CASRINYETQYF.

The sample holds a few counts of this clonotype. The rearrangement links TRBV18 to TRBJ1-5; D possibly corresponds to TRBD1 (5 bases). Germline V CDR1 and CDR2: KGHSH, LQKENI. This CDR3 region has 17 residues. V gave up 5 bases and J gave up 2 bases, with 19 bases separating them. In nucleotides, the CDR3 is TGTGCCAGCTCAGCCGTTGGCGGGGGGGAAGGCAATCAGCCCCAGCATTTT. Amino acids: CASSAVGGGEGNQPQHF.

Only a few counts were recorded for this clonotype. The rearrangement links TRBV7-7 to TRBJ2-3, with 7 bases that match TRBD2. The germline V gene has CDR1 SSHAT and CDR2 FNYEAQ (reference sequence). The CDR3 is 16 residues long. V trimming: 5 bases; J trimming: 1 base; junction bases outside the gene matches: 9. In nucleotides, the CDR3 is TGTGCCAGCAGCCCCGAGCTTGCGGGGGGCACAGATACGCAGTATTTT. It specifies CASSPELAGGTDTQYF.

The gene calls are TRBV7-3 and TRBJ2-1; D unclear. V was cut by 0 bases and J by 10 bases, with 7 bases left in between. The CDR3 runs to 12 residues. CDR1 and CDR2 from the germline V gene are SGHTA and FQGTGA. The CDR3 loop is CASSLTSKEQFF. The CDR3 region has the DNA TGTGCCAGCAGCTTAACAAGTAAGGAGCAGTTCTTC.

This clonotype was observed many times. The rearrangement joins TRBV5-1 to TRBJ2-2; TRBD1 aligns across 12 bases. CDR3 length: 16 residues. Losses at the gene ends were 4 bases for V and 4 bases for J; bases not matched to a gene: 5. The V gene's germline CDR1 is SGHRS and CDR2 YFSETQ. CDR3 DNA: TGCGCCAGCAGCGAAGGGACAGGGGGCGTCACCGGGGAGCTGTTTTTT. It is translated as CASSEGTGGVTGELFF.

This clonotype was seen a handful of times. V is TRBV2 and J is TRBJ2-1, with TRBD2 matching 7 bases. The CDR3 has 13 residues. CDR1 SNHLY and CDR2 FYNNEI come from the germline V gene. J was trimmed by 8 bases and V by 3 bases; bases with no gene match: 4. This chain's CDR3 is CASSDGGLDEQFF. As DNA, the CDR3 is TGTGCCAGCAGTGACGGGGGGTTGGATGAGCAGTTCTTC. Full variable domain (remainder filled in from reference TRBV2 and TRBJ2-1): EPEVTQTPSHQVTQMGQEVILRCVPISNHLYFYWYRQILGQKVEFLVSFYNNEISEKSEIFDDQFSVERPDGSNFTLKIRSTKLEDSAMYFCASSDGGLDEQFFGPGTRLTVL.

In this sample, this clonotype turned up many times. The rearrangement uses TRBV7-8 and TRBJ2-3, with 11 bases lining up with TRBD2. CDR3 size: 15 residues. The ends lost 4 bases at V and 4 bases at J; junction bases unmatched: 4. Germline lookup yields CDR1 SGHVS and CDR2 FQNEAQ. The DNA of the CDR3 is TGTGCCAGCAGCTCCACTAGCGGGAGATCAGATACGCAGTATTTT. As protein: CASSSTSGRSDTQYF. The full variable domain, rest sourced from reference TRBV7-8 and TRBJ2-3, is GAGVSQSPRYKVAKRGQDVALRCDPISGHVSLFWYQQALGQGPEFLTYFQNEAQLDKSGLPSDRFFAERPEGSVSTLKIQRTQQEDSAVYLCASSSTSGRSDTQYFGPGTRLTVL.

The V and J genes are TRBV12-3 or TRBV12-4 and TRBJ2-4, with 8 bases lining up with TRBD1. J gave up 7 bases and V 6 bases, and 8 bases lay outside the gene matches. There are 14 residues in the CDR3. CDR3 residues: CASSPRTGFNIQYF. The CDR3 DNA sequence: TGTGCCAGCAGCCCCAGGACAGGGTTTAACATTCAGTACTTC.

The J gene is TRBJ2-3, the V gene TRBV24-1; TRBD2 might be the D (5 bases). With 2 bases removed from V and 6 bases from J, the gap between germline ends came to 17 bases. The CDR3 consists of 16 residues. The V gene's germline CDR1 is KGHDR and CDR2 SFDVKD. The CDR3 DNA reads TGTGCCACCAGTGATTCCAGGACTGCAATGGGGGATACGCAGTATTTT. Encoded protein: CATSDSRTAMGDTQYF.